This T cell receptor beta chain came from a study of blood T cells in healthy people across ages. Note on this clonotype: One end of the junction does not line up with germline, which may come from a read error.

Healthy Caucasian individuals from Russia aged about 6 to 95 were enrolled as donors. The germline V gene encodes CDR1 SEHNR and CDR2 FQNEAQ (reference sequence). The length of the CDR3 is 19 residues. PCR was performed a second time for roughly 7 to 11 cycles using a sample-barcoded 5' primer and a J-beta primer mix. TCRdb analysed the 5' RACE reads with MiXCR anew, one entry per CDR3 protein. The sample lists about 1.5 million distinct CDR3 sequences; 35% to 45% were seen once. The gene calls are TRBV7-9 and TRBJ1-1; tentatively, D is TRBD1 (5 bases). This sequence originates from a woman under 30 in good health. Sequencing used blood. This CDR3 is CGSSSWGVRNTAGNTEAFF. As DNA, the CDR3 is TGTGGCAGCAGCTCCTGGGGGGTTCGCAACACGGCTGGGAACACTGAAGCTTTCTTT.